A selection of T cell receptor beta chains follows, all from one sample in a study of shared clonotypes between healthy human individuals. Clones were read by immunoSEQ multiplex PCR, and TCRdb kept only the in-frame ones, dropping some. The sample has about 1 million clones, about three quarters seen once. Sequenced sample: memory CD4+ T cells sorted from blood. The receptor source for this set is a man aged 18 to 30 in good health. Each CDR3 is given with its conserved first and last residue. The D gene is left open where the match is weak. The size entry is marked missing in some rows and otherwise reads once, few, many or a size class.

>.|12|.|TRBV10-1|TRBJ2-2
TGCGCCAGCAATGATAACACCGGGGAGCTGTTTTTT
CASNDNTGELFF
>.|13|.|TRBV12-2|TRBJ2-7
TGTGCTAGATTGGGCAGGTGGCTTGACGAGCAGTACTTC
CARLGRWLDEQYF
>.|14|.|TRBV5-1|TRBJ2-2
TGCGCCAGCAGCTTGGAAGCGCCCACCGGGGAGCTGTTTTTT
CASSLEAPTGELFF
>few|13|.|TRBV27|TRBJ1-4
TGTGCCAGCAGCCGTGCACAAGGTGAAAAACTGTTTTTT
CASSRAQGEKLFF
>.|14|.|TRBV30|TRBJ1-3
TGTGCCGGATCAGGACCGGCCTCTGGAAACACCATATATTTT
CAGSGPASGNTIYF
>.|14|.|TRBV21-1|TRBJ2-7
TGTGCCAGCAGCCTCCGGGACAGGGTCTACGAGCAGTACTTC
CASSLRDRVYEQYF
>.|15|TRBD2|TRBV6-5|TRBJ2-5
TGTGCCAGCAGTTGGACTAGCGGGGGCCAAGAGACCCAGTACTTC
CASSWTSGGQETQYF
>few|13|.|TRBV5-5|TRBJ1-2
TGTGCCAGCGGGAAATGGGGCACGGAGGGCTACACCTTC
CASGKWGTEGYTF
>.|14|.|TRBV7-9|TRBJ1-5
TGTGCCAGCAGCAGTGACAGCCCGGTACGGCCCCAGCATTTT
CASSSDSPVRPQHF
>.|15|TRBD1|TRBV28|TRBJ1-5
TGTGCCAGCCGATCACCTGGACAGGTCAATCAGCCCCAGCATTTT
CASRSPGQVNQPQHF
>.|15|.|TRBV4-1|TRBJ2-3
TGCGCCAGCAGCCAACAGTGGAGTGGGACAGATACGCAGTATTTT
CASSQQWSGTDTQYF
>.|15|.|TRBV28|TRBJ1-6
TGTGCCAGCAGGTCCGGGACCGTGAATAATTCACCCCTCCACTTT
CASRSGTVNNSPLHF
>.|13|TRBD2|TRBV6-1|TRBJ2-1
TGTGCCAGCAGTGAAGCGCGGGGGACCAAGCAGTTCTTC
CASSEARGTKQFF
>.|13|.|TRBV5-1|TRBJ2-1
TGCGCCAGCAGCCCGCGAACCTACAATGAGCAGTTCTTC
CASSPRTYNEQFF
>.|15|TRBD1|TRBV15|TRBJ2-7
TGTGCCACCAGCAGGACCGGGACAGGGGGCTACGAGCAGTACTTC
CATSRTGTGGYEQYF
>.|15|TRBD2|TRBV7-8|TRBJ2-3
TGTGCCAGCAGCTACCTAGCGGCTGGGACAGATACGCAGTATTTT
CASSYLAAGTDTQYF
>.|12|.|TRBV18|TRBJ2-3
TGTGCCAGCTCACTCCCGGGGGATACGCAGTATTTT
CASSLPGDTQYF
>.|13|.|TRBV19|TRBJ1-2
TGTGCCAGTATGAGGGCGCCCAGCTATGGCTACACCTTC
CASMRAPSYGYTF
>.|13|.|TRBV5-1|TRBJ1-5
TGCGCCAGCAGCTTGGCCGGGAGTCAGCCCCAGCATTTT
CASSLAGSQPQHF
>.|14|.|TRBV5-4|TRBJ2-7
TGTGCCAGCAGCTTGGACCGCGGGTCCTACGAGCAGTACTTC
CASSLDRGSYEQYF
>.|14|.|TRBV6-1|TRBJ2-5
TGTGCCAGCAGTGAGAACAGGGTAGAGGAGACCCAGTACTTC
CASSENRVEETQYF
>.|14|.|TRBV5-1|TRBJ2-7
TGCGCCAGCAGCTTGGACGTAGCCTCCTACGAGCAGTACTTC
CASSLDVASYEQYF
>.|15|.|TRBV4-2|TRBJ1-4
TGTGCCAGCAGCCAGGCCGAGGGTATTCGGGAAAAACTGTTTTTT
CASSQAEGIREKLFF
>few|14|.|TRBV6-5|TRBJ1-2
TGTGCCAGCAGTTACTCGGACACTAACTATGGCTACACCTTC
CASSYSDTNYGYTF
>.|15|TRBD1|TRBV4-2|TRBJ1-2
TGTGCCAGCAGACCTGGACAGGGGGCGCGGTATGGCTACACCTTC
CASRPGQGARYGYTF
>once|13|.|TRBV7-2|TRBJ2-1
TGTGCCAGCAGCTACACGTCCTACAATGAGCAGTTCTTC
CASSYTSYNEQFF
>.|15|TRBD1|TRBV4-3|TRBJ1-4
TGCGCCAGCAGCCAAGATCTAACAGGGGATGAAAAACTGTTTTTT
CASSQDLTGDEKLFF
>many|14|TRBD1|TRBV15|TRBJ1-3
TGTGCCACCGGGGTCGGGACAGCTGGAAACACCATATATTTT
CATGVGTAGNTIYF
>.|13|.|TRBV18|TRBJ2-7
TGTGCCAGCTCAGCGGGACAAAACTACGAGCAGTACTTC
CASSAGQNYEQYF
>.|15|.|TRBV19|TRBJ1-6
TGTGCCAGTAATGTGGACCCAGGACCGAATTCACCCCTCCACTTT
CASNVDPGPNSPLHF
>.|15|.|TRBV6-1|TRBJ1-4
TGTGCCAGCAACGGAGGTGTTGGGAATAATGAAAAACTGTTTTTT
CASNGGVGNNEKLFF
>once|15|.|TRBV5-1|TRBJ1-2
TGCGCCAGCAGCTTGGAGGCGGGAGCTAACTATGGCTACACCTTC
CASSLEAGANYGYTF
>.|15|TRBD1|TRBV9|TRBJ2-3
TGTGCCAGCAGCGTAGAGGGGGCAGGGAAGGGTACGCAGTATTTT
CASSVEGAGKGTQYF
>.|14|TRBD2|TRBV7-9|TRBJ2-3
TGTGCCAGCAGCCAGGAGGGACTAGCAGATACGCAGTATTTT
CASSQEGLADTQYF
>once|15|.|TRBV7-3|TRBJ2-1
TGTGCCAGCAGCTTCGTTTGGGGGCCGTACAATGAGCAGTTCTTC
CASSFVWGPYNEQFF
>.|14|.|TRBV18|TRBJ2-7
TGTGCCAGCTCACCACTTCGAGGCGCCTACGAGCAGTACTTC
CASSPLRGAYEQYF
>few|16|TRBD2|TRBV5-4|TRBJ2-7
TGTGCCAGCAGCCGCTCAGCTAGCGGGGAAGGGAAAGGGGAGTACTTC
CASSRSASGEGKGEYF
>many|13|TRBD1|TRBV2|TRBJ1-4
TGTGCCACCAACAGGGGAAATAATGAAAAACTGTTTTTT
CATNRGNNEKLFF
>.|13|.|TRBV6-4|TRBJ1-1
TGTGCCAGCAGCGCCGAAAGGAACACTGAAGCTTTCTTT
CASSAERNTEAFF
>once|16|TRBD2|TRBV11-2|TRBJ2-7
TGTGCCAGCAGCTCGCCACGCGGGAGGTATTCCTACGAGCAGTACTTC
CASSSPRGRYSYEQYF
>.|13|.|TRBV2|TRBJ1-6
TGTGCCAGCCAGCAGGTTGAAGGCGCCACCCTCCACTTT
CASQQVEGATLHF
>.|16|.|TRBV19|TRBJ1-2
TGTGCCAGTAGAGGACAGCATAATACCTATAACTATGGCTACACCTTC
CASRGQHNTYNYGYTF
>.|13|.|TRBV19|TRBJ1-2
TGTGCCACCGCCTATGACAGAAAATATGGCTACACCTTC
CATAYDRKYGYTF
>.|15|.|TRBV28|TRBJ1-5
TGTGCCAGCAGTTACTTGGATGGGGGCGGACAGCCCCAGCATTTT
CASSYLDGGGQPQHF
>few|14|.|TRBV6-6|TRBJ2-5
TGTGCCAGCAGTTACGATCGGGTACAAGAGACCCAGTACTTC
CASSYDRVQETQYF
>.|17|.|TRBV11-3|TRBJ2-1
TGTGCCAGCAGCTTAGGCGGCGGGATGAGCTCCTACAATGAGCAGTTCTTC
CASSLGGGMSSYNEQFF
>.|14|TRBD1|TRBV2|TRBJ1-1
TGTGCCAGCGTATACACCGGGACAGGCACTGAAGCTTTCTTT
CASVYTGTGTEAFF
>.|15|.|TRBV15|TRBJ2-5
TGTGCCACCAGCAGAGTACCAGGATCTCAAGAGACCCAGTACTTC
CATSRVPGSQETQYF
>.|16|.|TRBV7-6|TRBJ1-1
TGTGCCAGCAGCTTTGGGTCGGGCAGGGTGAACACTGAAGCTTTCTTT
CASSFGSGRVNTEAFF
>.|15|TRBD2|TRBV19|TRBJ2-1
TGTGCCAGTAGTCGCACTAGCGGGGATTACAATGAGCAGTTCTTC
CASSRTSGDYNEQFF
>few|15|TRBD2|TRBV30|TRBJ2-5
TGTGCCTGGAGGACAGCGGGAGGCCCTAGGGAGACCCAGTACTTC
CAWRTAGGPRETQYF
>.|13|.|TRBV29-1|TRBJ1-1
TGCAGCGTTTTGGGGGTGGGAAACACTGAAGCTTTCTTT
CSVLGVGNTEAFF
>.|16|.|TRBV2|TRBJ1-6
TGTGCCAGCAGCAGGGCATCAAGCTCCTATAATTCACCCCTCCACTTT
CASSRASSSYNSPLHF
>.|17|TRBD2|TRBV4-2|TRBJ2-7
TGTGCCAGCAGCCAAGATCTAGCGGGGGGGGCTACCTACGAGCAGTACTTC
CASSQDLAGGATYEQYF
>.|15|.|TRBV7-7|TRBJ2-1
TGTGCTAGCAGCCCCCGATGGGGGGTCAACAATGAGCAGTTCTTC
CASSPRWGVNNEQFF
>.|17|.|TRBV5-3|TRBJ1-6
TGTGCCAGAAGCCAGCAACGGGAGGGTTCCTATAATTCACCCCTCCACTTT
CARSQQREGSYNSPLHF